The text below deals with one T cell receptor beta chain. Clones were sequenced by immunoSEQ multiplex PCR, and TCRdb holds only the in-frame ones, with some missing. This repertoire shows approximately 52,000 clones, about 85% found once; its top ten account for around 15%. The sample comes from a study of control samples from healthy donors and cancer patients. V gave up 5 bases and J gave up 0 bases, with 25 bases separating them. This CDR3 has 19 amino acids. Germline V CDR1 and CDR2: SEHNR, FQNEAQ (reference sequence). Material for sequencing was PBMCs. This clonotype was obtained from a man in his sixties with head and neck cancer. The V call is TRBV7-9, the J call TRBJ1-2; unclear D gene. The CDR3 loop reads CASSPRPRQQELANYGYTF. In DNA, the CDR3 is TGTGCCAGCAGCCCACGGCCCCGCCAACAAGAACTAGCTAACTATGGCTACACCTTC.